The following is a TCR beta chain sequence with its context. Its target is unknown. Trimming removed 6 bases at V and 0 bases at J, with 14 bases between. The germline CDR1 and CDR2 sequences are MDHEN and SYDVKM. The CDR3 length is 16 residues. The data originate from a study of T cells in Graves' hyperthyroidism and ophthalmopathy. Whole-study findings and limits: Clonotypes that were expanded in thyroid above 0.001 mostly appeared in blood too. In the analysis, a 13 V-J model separated ophthalmopathy from stable hyperthyroidism.

The CDR3 regions of TCR beta were amplified from RNA transcripts. TCR CDR3 underwent first-round RT-PCR with the HTBI primer set. TCRdb passed the multiplex PCR reads through MiXCR, listing each CDR3 protein once. The sample shows about 130,000 distinct CDR3 sequences, 22% of them seen only once. This chain links TRBV28 with TRBJ2-2; weak D call: TRBD1 (6 bases). The origin of this receptor is a woman aged 50 to 60 with Graves' hyperthyroidism that later progressed to Graves' ophthalmopathy. Sequencing was carried out using blood. As DNA, the CDR3 is TGTGCCAGCAGAAAGGGGGAAATCGCGAACACCGGGGAGCTGTTTTTT. Translation gives CASRKGEIANTGELFF.